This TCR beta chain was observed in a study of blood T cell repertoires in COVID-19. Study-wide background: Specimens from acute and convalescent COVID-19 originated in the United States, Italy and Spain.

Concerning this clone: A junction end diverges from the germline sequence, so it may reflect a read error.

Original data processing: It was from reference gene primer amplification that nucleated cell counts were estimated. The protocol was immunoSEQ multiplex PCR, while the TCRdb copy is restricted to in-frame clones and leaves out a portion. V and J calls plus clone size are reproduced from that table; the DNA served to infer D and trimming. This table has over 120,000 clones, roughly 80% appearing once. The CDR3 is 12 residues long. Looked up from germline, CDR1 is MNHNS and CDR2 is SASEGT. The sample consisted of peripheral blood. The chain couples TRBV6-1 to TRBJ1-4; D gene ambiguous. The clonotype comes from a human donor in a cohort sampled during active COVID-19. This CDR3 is CASGESNEKLFF. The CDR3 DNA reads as TGTGCCAGCGGTGAAAGCAATGAAAAACTGTTTTTT.